Each of the 27 T cell receptor beta chains below was sequenced from the same sample in a study of siplizumab effects on memory and regulatory T cells. Using immunoSEQ multiplex PCR, the repertoire was profiled, and TCRdb retains in-frame clones only, with some absent. The data hold around 26,000 clones, with 84% observed a single time. What was sequenced was memory CD4+ T cells sorted from blood. Every receptor here comes from a human donor in good health.

The chain has TRBV4-2 and TRBJ1-3; 10 nucleotides align to TRBD1. CDR3 size: 18 residues. Per germline, CDR1 LGHNA and CDR2 YNFKEQ. The junction had 8 bases not matched to a gene; V was cut back by 3 bases and J by 0 bases. This CDR3 reads CASSQDPGQGNSGNTIYF. The CDR3 DNA sequence: TGTGCCAGCAGCCAGGATCCGGGACAGGGGAACTCTGGAAACACCATATATTTT.

This clone was observed once. The genes are TRBV29-1 and TRBJ2-1; no clear D gene. The CDR3 covers 13 residues. V was trimmed by 4 bases and J by 1 base, leaving 8 bases between them. Germline lookup yields CDR1 SQVTM and CDR2 ANQGSEA. CDR3 DNA sequence: TGCAGCGTTGGGTACACGTCCTACAATGAGCAGTTCTTC. Its translation is CSVGYTSYNEQFF.

This clone was recorded only once. J is TRBJ1-1 and V is TRBV7-2; D uncertain. Germline loops: CDR1 SGHTA, CDR2 FQGNSA. The CDR3 runs 14 residues. V was clipped by 2 bases and J by 10 bases, with 17 bases between them. As DNA, the CDR3 is TGTGCCAGCAGCTTAAGATCTAAGGAGAGTCCAGCTTTCTTT. Its protein product is CASSLRSKESPAFF.

This clone was observed a single time. The chain joins TRBV9 to TRBJ2-7; TRBD1 agrees at 8 bases. V lost 4 bases, J lost 4 bases, and 7 bases stayed unmatched. CDR3 length: 14 residues. The germline V gene encodes CDR1 SGDLS and CDR2 YYNGEE. CDR3 in DNA: TGTGCCAGCAGCTCGGACAGGGTAGGGTACGAGCAGTACTTC. This codes for CASSSDRVGYEQYF. Using reference TRBV9 and TRBJ2-7 for the parts outside the CDR3, the full variable domain is DSGVTQTPKHLITATGQRVTLRCSPRSGDLSVYWYQQSLDQGLQFLIQYYNGEERAKGNILERFSAQQFPDLHSELNLSSLELGDSALYFCASSSDRVGYEQYFGPGTRLTVT.

The rearrangement links TRBV28 to TRBJ2-7; a weak D match, TRBD1 (5 bases). V shed 5 bases and J shed 3 bases, with 14 bases lying between them. The CDR3 consists of 14 residues. CDR1 and CDR2 from the germline V gene are MDHEN and SYDVKM. CDR3 loop: CASSLGAVRYEQYF. In DNA, the CDR3 is TGTGCCAGCAGTCTAGGGGCAGTGCGCTACGAGCAGTACTTC.

This clone was observed a handful of times. This chain links TRBV18 with TRBJ2-7, with TRBD1 matching 11 bases. The CDR3 extends over 13 amino acids. V trimming: 5 bases; J trimming: 7 bases; junction bases outside the gene matches: 4. CDR1 KGHSH and CDR2 LQKENI come from the germline V gene. CDR3 sequence reads: CASSSDRGQEQYF. CDR3 bases: TGTGCCAGCTCATCGGACAGGGGGCAAGAGCAGTACTTC. Full variable domain (missing parts from reference TRBV18 and TRBJ2-7): NAGVMQNPRHLVRRRGQEARLRCSPMKGHSHVYWYRQLPEEGLKFMVYLQKENIIDESGMPKERFSAEFPKEGPSILRIQQVVRGDSAAYFCASSSDRGQEQYFGPGTRLTVT.

The chain recombines TRBV14 with TRBJ2-3, with TRBD2 identical over 8 bases. Germline CDR1 SGHDN, CDR2 FVKESK. With 1 base clipped from V and 6 bases from J, the junction kept 9 bases outside the gene matches. The CDR3 contains 16 residues. The CDR3 loop is CASSQVRAGARDTQYF. DNA of the CDR3: TGTGCCAGCAGCCAAGTGCGAGCGGGAGCGCGGGATACGCAGTATTTT. Variable domain in full (rest from reference TRBV14 and TRBJ2-3): EAGVTQFPSHSVIEKGQTVTLRCDPISGHDNLYWYRRVMGKEIKFLLHFVKESKQDESGMPNNRFLAERTGGTYSTLKVQPAELEDSGVYFCASSQVRAGARDTQYFGPGTRLTVL.

V gene TRBV6-5 combines with J gene TRBJ2-1; no firm D call. The CDR3 consists of 14 residues. V gave up 4 bases and J gave up 4 bases, with 11 bases separating them. Germline V lookup: CDR1 MNHEY, CDR2 SVGAGI. CDR3 sequence: CASSSPSRYNEQFF. The CDR3 DNA follows: TGTGCCAGCAGTTCCCCGTCCCGGTACAATGAGCAGTTCTTC.

The V and J genes are TRBV6-1 and TRBJ1-1; no definite D call. Germline CDR1 MNHNS, CDR2 SASEGT. V lost 11 bases, J lost 1 base, and 14 bases lay in between. The CDR3 sequence is 13 residues long. The CDR3 DNA reads as TGTGCCGGGGTACGGCAGCCGAACACTGAAGCTTTCTTT. It is translated as CAGVRQPNTEAFF.

The chain is built from TRBV7-9 and TRBJ1-6; D uncertain. Germline V gene data show CDR1 as SEHNR and CDR2 as FQNEAQ (reference sequence). The CDR3 contains 14 residues. The germline V and J ends were trimmed by 5 bases and 6 bases, with 11 bases remaining between them. DNA of the CDR3: TGTGCCAGCAGCAAGGACCTTTCTAATTCACCCCTCCACTTT. Translation gives CASSKDLSNSPLHF.

The chain joins TRBV10-3 to TRBJ1-2; perhaps TRBD1 as D (6 bases). Germline V gene data show CDR1 as ENHRY and CDR2 as SYGVKD. V was cut by 4 bases and J by 3 bases, with 21 bases left in between. The CDR3 length is 17 residues. The CDR3 is CAISAALVLQGHYGYTF. CDR3 coding DNA: TGTGCCATCAGTGCCGCCCTCGTCTTACAGGGACACTATGGCTACACCTTC.

With regard to this clone: The junction differs from germline at one of its ends, possibly a read error. V is TRBV13 and J is TRBJ2-1; D tentatively reads TRBD1 or TRBD2 (5 bases each). There are 12 residues in the CDR3. CDR1 is PRHDT, CDR2 FYEKMQ, per germline (reference sequence). In nucleotides, the CDR3 is TGTGCCAGCAGCTCACGACAGCGGCCCCCAATCTTC. Protein: CASSSRQRPPIF.

This sequence joins TRBV18 and TRBJ2-7; 7 bases line up with TRBD1. From germline, CDR1 is KGHSH and CDR2 LQKENI. V was clipped by 3 bases and J by 6 bases; unmatched bases: 2. The CDR3 has 12 amino acids. DNA for the CDR3: TGTGCCAGCTCACCTGGACAGGCCGAGCAGTACTTC. Translated: CASSPGQAEQYF. The variable domain in full, completed from reference TRBV18 and TRBJ2-7, reads NAGVMQNPRHLVRRRGQEARLRCSPMKGHSHVYWYRQLPEEGLKFMVYLQKENIIDESGMPKERFSAEFPKEGPSILRIQQVVRGDSAAYFCASSPGQAEQYFGPGTRLTVT.

The chain carries TRBV7-2 and TRBJ2-3, with 7 bases fitting TRBD2. The germline gives CDR1 SGHTA, CDR2 FQGNSA. The CDR3 is 14 amino acids. J gave up 6 bases and V 4 bases, and 7 bases lay outside the gene matches. The CDR3 loop is CASSSRAGSDTQYF. The CDR3, as DNA: TGTGCCAGCAGCTCCAGAGCGGGATCCGATACGCAGTATTTT.

This chain uses TRBV6-1 with TRBJ1-2; TRBD1 agrees at 10 bases. The CDR3 totals 15 residues. J gave up 4 bases and V 6 bases, and 8 bases lay outside the gene matches. CDR1 and CDR2 from the germline V gene are MNHNS and SASEGT. The chain's CDR3 is CASRPGQGSGYGYTF. As DNA, the CDR3 is TGTGCCAGCAGACCGGGACAGGGGAGCGGCTATGGCTACACCTTC.

The chain employs TRBV19 and TRBJ2-2; no firm D call. The CDR3 covers 13 residues. Trimming left V 6 bases short and J 3 bases short, with 8 bases between. Germline CDR1 reads LNHDA; CDR2 reads SQIVND (reference sequence). The chain's CDR3 is CASRRVDTGELFF. The CDR3 nucleotides read TGTGCCAGTAGAAGGGTGGACACCGGGGAGCTGTTTTTT.

In DNA, the CDR3 is TGTGCCACCAGCAGACAACAGGGGCCGGGGCCCCAGCATTTT. Its translation is CATSRQQGPGPQHF. The V and J genes are TRBV15 and TRBJ1-5; TRBD1 aligns across 7 bases. V gave up 2 bases and J gave up 9 bases; unmatched junction bases: 7. The CDR3 consists of 14 residues. Germline CDR1 and CDR2: LNHNV and YYDKDF (reference sequence).

The genes are TRBV13 and TRBJ2-6; the match to TRBD2 covers 13 bases. V was clipped by 5 bases and J by 0 bases; unmatched bases: 13. Germline V CDR1 and CDR2: PRHDT, FYEKMQ (reference sequence). CDR3 length: 21 amino acids. CDR3: CASSLTSGRASYFSGANVLTF. CDR3 DNA sequence: TGTGCCAGCAGCCTCACTAGCGGGAGGGCCTCATATTTCTCTGGGGCCAACGTCCTGACTTTC.

The J gene is TRBJ2-3, the V gene TRBV9; 7 positions agree with TRBD2. The CDR3 is made up of 16 amino acids. CDR1 and CDR2 from the germline V gene are SGDLS and YYNGEE. The trim removed 0 bases at V and 0 bases at J, leaving 4 bases unmatched. CDR3 amino acids: CASSVVGGGSTDTQYF. CDR3 bases: TGTGCCAGCAGCGTAGTTGGGGGAGGGAGCACAGATACGCAGTATTTT.

The chain employs TRBV9 and TRBJ2-1, with TRBD2 matching over 13 bases. This CDR3 is 17 amino acids long. The V and J ends lost 0 bases and 5 bases, in that order; junction bases with no gene match: 5. The V gene's germline CDR1 is SGDLS and CDR2 YYNGEE. This CDR3 is CASSVVRTSGSHNEQFF. CDR3 DNA: TGTGCCAGCAGCGTAGTACGGACTAGCGGGAGCCACAATGAGCAGTTCTTC.

The chain recombines TRBV30 with TRBJ2-7; 13 positions agree with TRBD2. CDR1 is GTSNPN, CDR2 SVGIG, per germline (reference sequence). J was trimmed by 6 bases and V by 2 bases; bases with no gene match: 4. This CDR3 has 14 amino acids. The CDR3 is CAWSRGTSGTEQYF. The CDR3 nucleotides are TGTGCCTGGAGTAGGGGGACTAGCGGGACCGAGCAGTACTTC.

The V call is TRBV11-2, the J call TRBJ2-1; 12 bases are a match to TRBD2. This CDR3 has 16 residues. The germline V gene encodes CDR1 SGHAT and CDR2 FQNNGV. V dropped 3 bases and J dropped 4; count of bases not matched to a gene: 4. CDR3 region: CASSFGLAGTYNEQFF. The DNA of the CDR3 is TGTGCCAGCAGCTTCGGACTAGCGGGAACATACAATGAGCAGTTCTTC.

This chain connects TRBV4-2 to TRBJ2-1; 10 bases map to TRBD2. The CDR3 contains 17 residues. The junction had 7 bases not matched to a gene; V was cut back by 3 bases and J by 2 bases. Germline V gives CDR1 LGHNA, CDR2 YNFKEQ. CDR3 in DNA: TGTGCCAGCAGCCAGTCTAGCGGGAGTGATACCTACAATGAGCAGTTCTTC. Encoded protein: CASSQSSGSDTYNEQFF.

This clone is medium-sized within its sample. The chain carries TRBV29-1 and TRBJ2-3; 7 bases agree with TRBD1. The V gene's germline CDR1 is SQVTM and CDR2 ANQGSEA. Losses at the gene ends were 6 bases for V and 9 bases for J; bases not matched to a gene: 6. This CDR3 is 11 amino acids long. CDR3 sequence: CSVKPGQTQYF. Here the CDR3 DNA reads TGCAGCGTCAAACCGGGACAGACGCAGTATTTT.

The chain links TRBV7-8 to TRBJ2-5; D is unresolved. CDR1 SGHVS and CDR2 FQNEAQ come from the germline V gene. V was pared by 5 bases and J by 5 bases, with 12 bases between. The CDR3 loop spans 13 amino acids. CDR3 amino acids: CASSLRHGETQYF. In nucleotides, the CDR3 is TGTGCCAGCAGCCTCAGACATGGGGAGACCCAGTACTTC.

The chain uses TRBV11-2 and TRBJ2-7; D uncertain. Germline assignment: CDR1 SGHAT and CDR2 FQNNGV. The length of the CDR3 is 14 residues. Trimming cost V 3 bases and J 1 base, with 10 bases left between them. The CDR3 region is CASSFRTRSYEQYF. CDR3 DNA: TGTGCCAGCAGCTTTCGTACGCGTTCCTACGAGCAGTACTTC.

The chain uses TRBV7-2 and TRBJ2-7; D possibly corresponds to TRBD1 (6 bases). Trimming left V 1 base short and J 2 bases short, with 12 bases between. CDR1 is SGHTA and CDR2 is FQGNSA in the germline V gene. The CDR3 covers 15 residues. As DNA, the CDR3 is TGTGCCAGCAGCTTAGTCACCCAGGGGCCCTACGAGCAGTACTTC. Its translation: CASSLVTQGPYEQYF.